The T cell receptor beta chain under discussion was sequenced for a study of technical replicates of blood from several donors. TCRdb keeps only in-frame clones here, not all; method: immunoSEQ multiplex PCR. The sample lists almost 55,000 clones, about 95% seen once, with roughly 0.22% in the top ten. This TCR was sampled from a human donor in good health. The sequenced sample consisted of T cells isolated from PBMCs.

CDR3 DNA: TGCGCCAGCACCCCGTTAGGGGCTAGCACAGATACGCAGTATTTT. This encodes CASTPLGASTDTQYF. The gene calls are TRBV10-2 and TRBJ2-3; possibly TRBD1 for D (5 bases). Germline lookup yields CDR1 WSHSY and CDR2 SAAADI. V was shortened by 7 bases and J by 0 bases, with 14 bases between the two germline ends. The CDR3 length is 15 residues.